A selection of T cell receptor beta chains follows, all from one sample in a study of Ad26.COV2.S vaccination and SARS-CoV-2 variants. TCRdb keeps only in-frame clones here, not all; method: immunoSEQ multiplex PCR. The table includes about 370,000 clones, about 85% detected once. Material: peripheral blood, obtained in a trial of Ad26.COV2.S vaccine versus placebo. These receptors were obtained from a person aged 18-65 years who received the Ad26.COV2.S COVID-19 vaccine or a placebo. CDR3s leave out the opening cysteine and the closing phenylalanine or tryptophan. Each record gives: V gene, CDR3 protein.

>TRBV13
ASSFEVDRAF
>TRBV5-1
ASSLETTYEQY
>TRBV5-1
ASSLAQGPRGGYT
>TRBV3-1/TRBV3-2
ASSQGKNTEAF
>TRBV30
AWSVRGGRAGYGYT
>TRBV3-1/TRBV3-2
ASSAQGALYGYT
>TRBV6-5
ASSRLRQGVAGYT
>TRBV24-1
ATSDRDSTDTQY
>TRBV5-4
ASSLLDRTNYGYT
>TRBV7-9
ASSLEVYGYT
>TRBV4-1
ASSQGPRLLDEAF
>TRBV6-1
ASSEIKAYEQY
>TRBV11-2
ASSPGTNFRTEAF
>TRBV19
ASLMVVGGEKLF
>TRBV5-1
ASSLGGNTGELF
>TRBV6-6
ASHSIRNTIY
>TRBV6-5
ASSYDREGYEQY
>TRBV6-5
AVSNGYEQY
>TRBV19
ASSFSGGGYEQY
>TRBV6-2/TRBV6-3
ASSQGQNTEAF
>TRBV7-9
ASSLRDFRTYTGELF
>TRBV9
ASSVSPLETEAF
>TRBV5-4
ASSSQAGQETQY
>TRBV5-6
ASSQAGAGTDTQY
>TRBV15
ATSRGGTWGGYT
>TRBV19
ASSIGTGGSYEQY
>TRBV5-7
ASSLAGVSGANVLT
>TRBV18
ASSPSTGQRETQY
>TRBV15
ATSRDGEETYEQY
>TRBV7-9
ASSLRVVDTEAF
>TRBV18
ASSPRGQGAVTAF
>TRBV6-4
ASTPIAGPNYGYT
>TRBV5-1
ASSLNQDTHYEQY
>TRBV27
ASSPSWDRALEKLF
>TRBV7-6
ASSLGVSRTGELF
>TRBV2
ASSEEAFDTSYEQY
>TRBV6-4
ASRETENNEQF
>TRBV3-1/TRBV3-2
ASSQVTGPAKNIQY
>TRBV7-8
ASSLEARVSEQY
>TRBV9
ASSTLTGGTEAF
>TRBV18
ASSPRTGTYGYT
>TRBV5-6
ASRMSGLNTEAF
>TRBV19
ASSIVWTGGTDTQY
>TRBV27
ASSLSSNPGNYGYT
>TRBV4-1
ASSQLIQGVGYNSPLH
>TRBV5-4
ASSSTSGTEKETQY
>TRBV19
ASSIDGGGPQH
>TRBV2
ASSLTGLAGDTDTQY
>TRBV6-1
ASSFDGGGHWEQY
>TRBV19
ASTPAGRNTEAF
>TRBV5-1
ASSFTGRGDLSTGELF